This note documents a single TCR beta chain sequence. The target of this receptor is not known. Base-call qualities are not available, and no considerably larger clone is one nucleotide away. During the collection period, no infections or other immune events were recorded for the healthy donors. Time-dependent variance in a beta-binomial model of T-cell clone differential abundance was calibrated using healthy-donor blood repertoires as a training cohort. The training cohort included around 10 healthy donors, of whom 3 were female and 7 were male. An age range of roughly 25 to 65 years, with an average of about 45 years, was recorded for the donors. Whole blood, obtained from a commercial supplier, was collected from each healthy donor at three time points spaced approximately two weeks apart. For immunosequencing, genomic DNA was extracted from whole blood that had not been sorted. TCRbeta CDR3 regions were profiled with the immunoSEQ Assay using bias-controlled multiplex PCR amplification of genomic DNA. Concerning the study's data processing: The absolute abundance of each unique TCRbeta CDR3 region was quantified after sequences were collapsed and filtered. Differential abundance was assessed using a binomial (Fisher-equivalent) model and a beta-binomial model in which time-dependent variance fitted from healthy donors was added. Clones with fewer than 5 combined templates were removed, and a clone was called differentially abundant if the clone's Benjamini-Hochberg FDR was below 0.01. Using the form v = (b*log(k)+a)^2, the beta-binomial variance was modeled as a function of the total template count across the two samples. In its TCRdb copy, this immuneACCESS table keeps in-frame sequences only and misses some clones. Where compared with another copy, unresolved V genes explain less than half of these, and the others have no known cause. V and J calls and clone size are those listed in that table; D and trimming were worked out from the DNA. This sample holds about 110,000 clones; less than 90% were observed only once. The ten most abundant clones make up just under 8.5% of the sample.

This specimen comes from a study of identifying expanded T cells in peripheral blood (dated by TCRdb to about 2019). Study-wide context: Separate aliquots of the same genomic DNA pool were sequenced to produce technical replicates, and four replicates were compared in pairs.

CDR1 SGHNT and CDR2 YYREEE were looked up in the germline V gene (reference sequence). The CDR3 contains 17 residues, cysteine and phenylalanine counted. Only the CDR3 portion is preserved as DNA: 51 bases, with reading frame beginning at the first base. At the junction V is shortened by 4 bases and J by 0 bases, with 17 bases in between. What the study reported, not specific to this receptor: The beta-binomial model significantly reduced the number of clones called differentially abundant and the false-positive rate across all healthy-donor time intervals. About 1.1 differentially abundant clones were flagged by the binomial model between technical replicates, whereas about 15 and 18 were flagged over approximately two weeks and four weeks, respectively. For all healthy donors, the variance in clone template counts between approximately 2-week samples rose significantly as total template count increased. The authors expected that over much longer intervals, such as months to years, biological variance in healthy repertoires might increase even further.

This chain is built from TRBV5-4 and TRBJ1-3; no D gene call is confident. The source is a person aged 18 to 70 in good health. Sequencing used blood. The base sequence is TGTGCCAGCAGCCAAGATTCTACGGGAGCCTCTGGAAACACCATATATTTT. This translates into CASSQDSTGASGNTIYF.